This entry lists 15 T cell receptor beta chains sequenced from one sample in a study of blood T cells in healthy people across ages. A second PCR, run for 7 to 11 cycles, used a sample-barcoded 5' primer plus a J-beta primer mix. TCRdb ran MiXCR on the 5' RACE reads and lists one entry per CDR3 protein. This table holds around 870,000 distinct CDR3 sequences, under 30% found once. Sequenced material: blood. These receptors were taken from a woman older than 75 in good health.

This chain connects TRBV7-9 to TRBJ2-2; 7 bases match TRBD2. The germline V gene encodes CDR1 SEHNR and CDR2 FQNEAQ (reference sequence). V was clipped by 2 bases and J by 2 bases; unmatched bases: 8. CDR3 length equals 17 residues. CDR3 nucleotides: TGTGCCAGCAGCTTAATTTTTGGCGGGGGAAACACCGGGGAGCTGTTTTTT. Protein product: CASSLIFGGGNTGELFF.

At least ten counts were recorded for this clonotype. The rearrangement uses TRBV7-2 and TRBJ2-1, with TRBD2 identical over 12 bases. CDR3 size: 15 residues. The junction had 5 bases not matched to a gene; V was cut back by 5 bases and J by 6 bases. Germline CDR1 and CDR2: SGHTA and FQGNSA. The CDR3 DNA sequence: TGTGCCAGCAGCCGGACTAGCGGGACCCCCAATGAGCAGTTCTTC. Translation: CASSRTSGTPNEQFF.

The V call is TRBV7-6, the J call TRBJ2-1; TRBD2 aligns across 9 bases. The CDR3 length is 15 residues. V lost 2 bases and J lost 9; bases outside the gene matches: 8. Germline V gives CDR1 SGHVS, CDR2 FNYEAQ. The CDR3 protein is CASSLFAGGPSEQFF. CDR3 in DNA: TGTGCCAGCAGCTTATTTGCGGGGGGGCCTAGTGAGCAGTTCTTC. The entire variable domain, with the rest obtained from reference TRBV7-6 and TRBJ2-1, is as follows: GAGVSQSPRYKVTKRGQDVALRCDPISGHVSLYWYRQALGQGPEFLTYFNYEAQQDKSGLPNDRFSAERPEGSISTLTIQRTEQRDSAMYRCASSLFAGGPSEQFFGPGTRLTVL.

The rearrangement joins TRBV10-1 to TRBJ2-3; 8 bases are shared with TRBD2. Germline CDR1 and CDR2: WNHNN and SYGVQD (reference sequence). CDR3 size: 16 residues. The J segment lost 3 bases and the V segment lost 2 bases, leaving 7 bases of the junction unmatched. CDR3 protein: CASSEPKRGRTDTQYF. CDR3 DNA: TGCGCCAGCAGTGAGCCGAAGCGGGGGAGAACAGATACGCAGTATTTT.

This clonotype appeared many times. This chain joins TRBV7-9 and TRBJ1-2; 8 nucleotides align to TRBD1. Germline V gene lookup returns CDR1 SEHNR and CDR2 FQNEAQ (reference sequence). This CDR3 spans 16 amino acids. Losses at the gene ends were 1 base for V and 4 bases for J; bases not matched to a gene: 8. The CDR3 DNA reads TGTGCCAGCAGCTTAGGAGGGTCAGGGGGCGGCTATGGCTACACCTTC. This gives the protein CASSLGGSGGGYGYTF.

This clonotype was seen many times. CDR3 residues: CASSFQRERGDNEQFF. For the CDR3, the DNA is TGTGCCAGCAGTTTCCAGCGGGAGAGAGGGGACAATGAGCAGTTCTTC. V gene TRBV6-6 combines with J gene TRBJ2-1, with 8 bases fitting TRBD2. With V trimmed by 4 bases and J by 5 bases, 10 bases remained unmatched. CDR1 MNHNY and CDR2 SVGAGI come from the germline V gene (reference sequence). The CDR3 runs to 16 residues.

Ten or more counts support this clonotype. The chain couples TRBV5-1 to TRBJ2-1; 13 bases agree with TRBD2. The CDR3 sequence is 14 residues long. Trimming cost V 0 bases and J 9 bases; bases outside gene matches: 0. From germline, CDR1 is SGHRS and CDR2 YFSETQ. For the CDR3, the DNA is TGCGCCAGCAGCTTGGGACTAGCGGGGGGTGAGCAGTTCTTC. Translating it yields CASSLGLAGGEQFF.

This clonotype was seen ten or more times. The CDR3, as DNA: TGTGCCAGCAGTACCGGTGCGCGGGGCTACAATGAGCAGTTCTTC. Protein: CASSTGARGYNEQFF. The gene calls are TRBV3-1 and TRBJ2-1, with D possibly being TRBD2 (6 bases). Trimming pared 6 bases from V and 3 bases from J, leaving 15 bases between. The germline CDR1 and CDR2 sequences are LGHDT and YNNKEL (reference sequence). The length of the CDR3 is 15 residues.

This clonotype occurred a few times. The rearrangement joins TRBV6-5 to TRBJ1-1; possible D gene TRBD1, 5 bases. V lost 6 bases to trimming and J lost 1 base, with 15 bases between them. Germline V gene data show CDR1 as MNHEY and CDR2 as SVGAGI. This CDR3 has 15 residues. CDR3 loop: CASRLQNGGNTEAFF. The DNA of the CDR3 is TGTGCCAGCAGACTGCAGAACGGGGGGAACACTGAAGCTTTCTTT.

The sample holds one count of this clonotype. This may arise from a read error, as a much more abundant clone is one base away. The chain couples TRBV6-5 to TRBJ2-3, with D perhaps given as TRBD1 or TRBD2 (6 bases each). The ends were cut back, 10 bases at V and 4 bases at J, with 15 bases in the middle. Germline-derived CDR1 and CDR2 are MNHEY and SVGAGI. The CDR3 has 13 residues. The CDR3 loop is CATKGEDSDTQYF. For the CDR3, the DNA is TGTGCCACCAAGGGGGAGGACTCAGATACGCAGTATTTT.

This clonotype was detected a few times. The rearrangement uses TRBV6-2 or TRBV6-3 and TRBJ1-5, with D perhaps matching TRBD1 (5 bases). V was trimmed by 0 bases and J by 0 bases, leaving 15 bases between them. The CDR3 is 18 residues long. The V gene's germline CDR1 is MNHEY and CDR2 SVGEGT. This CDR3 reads CASSYSITEGLSNQPQHF. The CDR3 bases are TGTGCCAGCAGTTACTCGATCACCGAGGGACTTAGCAATCAGCCCCAGCATTTT.

CDR3 in DNA: TGTGCCTGGGGTGGGACTAGCGGGGCTAGCACAGATACGCAGTATTTT. Its protein product is CAWGGTSGASTDTQYF. This chain uses TRBV30 with TRBJ2-3; TRBD2 agrees at 13 bases. The germline V gene encodes CDR1 GTSNPN and CDR2 SVGIG (reference sequence). The ends lost 5 bases at V and 0 bases at J; junction bases unmatched: 5. The CDR3 is 16 residues long.

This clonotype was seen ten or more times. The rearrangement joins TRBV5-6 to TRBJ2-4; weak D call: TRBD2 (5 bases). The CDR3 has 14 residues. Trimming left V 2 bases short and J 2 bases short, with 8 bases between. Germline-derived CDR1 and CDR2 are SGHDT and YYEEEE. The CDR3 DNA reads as TGTGCCAGCAGCTTCGGGATACCCAAAAACATTCAGTACTTC. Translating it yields CASSFGIPKNIQYF.

DNA for the CDR3: TGTGCCAGCAGCCAAGTCCCGGCTAATGAAAAACTGTTTTTT. Amino acids: CASSQVPANEKLFF. The chain is built from TRBV3-1 and TRBJ1-4; D is unresolved. Germline CDR1 is LGHDT and CDR2 is YNNKEL (reference sequence). Trimming took 1 base from V and 3 from J, leaving 6 bases between them. The CDR3 totals 14 residues.

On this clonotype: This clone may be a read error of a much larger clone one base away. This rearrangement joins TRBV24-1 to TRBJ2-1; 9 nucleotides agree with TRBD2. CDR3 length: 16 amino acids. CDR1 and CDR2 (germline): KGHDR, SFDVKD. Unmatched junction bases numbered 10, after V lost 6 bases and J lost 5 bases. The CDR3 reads CATSPWASGANNEQFF. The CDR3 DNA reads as TGTGCCACCAGTCCATGGGCTAGCGGGGCCAACAATGAGCAGTTCTTC.